Below, one TCR beta chain is given with its context. Germline V lookup: CDR1 KGHSH, CDR2 LQKENI. Trimming shortened V by 1 base and J by 5 bases, and 10 bases separated the two germline ends. This CDR3 contains 14 residues. This specimen belongs to a study of blood T cell repertoires in COVID-19. Per the original methods: Estimation of nucleated cell counts was performed using reference gene primer amplification. Profiled with immunoSEQ multiplex PCR; TCRdb holds only in-frame clones, not every one. The V and J calls and clone size come from that table; D and trimming were worked out from the DNA. This sample has some 350,000 clones; 90% occur once, and the top ten carry about 7%.

Input material: peripheral blood. The chain recombines TRBV18 with TRBJ2-3; D might be TRBD2 (5 bases). This TCR was recovered from a man between 18 and 35 years old with active or convalescent COVID-19. The CDR3 DNA follows: TGTGCCAGCTCACCACTGGACTGGGGAGATACGCAGTATTTT. It yields the protein CASSPLDWGDTQYF. Filled out from reference TRBV18 and TRBJ2-3, the complete variable domain reads NAGVMQNPRHLVRRRGQEARLRCSPMKGHSHVYWYRQLPEEGLKFMVYLQKENIIDESGMPKERFSAEFPKEGPSILRIQQVVRGDSAAYFCASSPLDWGDTQYFGPGTRLTVL.